This TCR beta chain is drawn from a study of blood T cell repertoires in COVID-19. Assay: immunoSEQ multiplex PCR; the TCRdb copy retains only in-frame clones and omits some. Among tens of thousands of clones, approximately 80% were seen once, and the ten largest hold approximately 10%. The germline V gene encodes CDR1 LGHNA and CDR2 YSLEER. The CDR3 has 15 amino acids. V lost 1 base and J lost 4, with 13 bases in between. The chain recombines TRBV4-3 with TRBJ1-2; D not certain. The TCR originated in a man aged 55-75 years with acute or convalescent COVID-19. Material for sequencing was peripheral blood. The CDR3 reads CASSQGSQATYGYTF. The CDR3 DNA follows: TGCGCCAGCAGCCAAGGATCCCAGGCTACCTATGGCTACACCTTC.